Shown below are 7 T cell receptor beta chains from a single sample sequenced in a study of shared clonotypes between healthy human individuals. TCRdb keeps only in-frame clones here, not all; method: immunoSEQ multiplex PCR. Here the sample spans around 2.1 million clones, just over 90% being singletons. Positive CCR7 selection of CD45RO-negative cells yielded the naive CD8 cells, and terminally differentiated effector memory CD45RA+ cells were excluded. Sequencing input: naive CD8+ T cells from PBMCs. The receptors were sampled from a man aged 18 to 29 in good health. Some clones in this sample may be carry-over from other donors' samples.

The chain has TRBV5-4 and TRBJ2-7; possible D gene TRBD1, 6 bases. The CDR3 runs to 14 residues. Germline V gene lookup returns CDR1 SGHNT and CDR2 YYREEE (reference sequence). Trimming removed 3 bases at V and 2 bases at J, with 12 bases between. The CDR3 DNA follows: TGTGCCAGCAGCTCCGGACAGATGCCCTACGAGCAGTACTTC. Translated: CASSSGQMPYEQYF.

The chain employs TRBV28 and TRBJ1-1, with D tentatively TRBD1 (5 bases). There are 13 residues in the CDR3. V shed 6 bases and J shed 4 bases, with 12 bases lying between them. Germline V gives CDR1 MDHEN, CDR2 SYDVKM. Here the CDR3 DNA reads TGTGCCAGCAGGCTGTCAGGGAGCACTGAAGCTTTCTTT. This codes for CASRLSGSTEAFF.

V usage is TRBV14 and J usage is TRBJ2-5; perhaps TRBD2 as D (6 bases). This CDR3 is built from 14 residues. Germline-derived CDR1 and CDR2 are SGHDN and FVKESK. The V end was cut by 4 bases, the J end by 5 bases, with 14 bases between. The CDR3 here is CASSRSGVGETQYF. In DNA form, the CDR3 reads TGTGCCAGCAGCCGATCGGGGGTGGGCGAGACCCAGTACTTC. Looking up the rest from reference TRBV14 and TRBJ2-5 gives the full variable domain: EAGVTQFPSHSVIEKGQTVTLRCDPISGHDNLYWYRRVMGKEIKFLLHFVKESKQDESGMPNNRFLAERTGGTYSTLKVQPAELEDSGVYFCASSRSGVGETQYFGPGTRLLVL.

The chain is built from TRBV5-1 and TRBJ2-1, with 9 positions matching TRBD2. There are 16 residues in the CDR3. Germline V gene sequence: CDR1 SGHRS, CDR2 YFSETQ. Trimming cost V 0 bases and J 7 bases; bases outside gene matches: 8. The CDR3 loop reads CASSLVAGGPLNEQFF. The CDR3 DNA reads TGCGCCAGCAGCTTGGTCGCGGGAGGGCCCCTGAATGAGCAGTTCTTC.

The rearrangement links TRBV27 to TRBJ2-7; 7 positions match TRBD1. CDR3 length: 14 amino acids. Unmatched junction bases numbered 5, after V lost 2 bases and J lost 4 bases. Germline V gives CDR1 MNHEY, CDR2 SMNVEV (reference sequence). The CDR3 is CASSLMRTGYEQYF. DNA of the CDR3: TGTGCCAGCAGTTTAATGCGGACAGGATACGAGCAGTACTTC.

The V call is TRBV6-5, the J call TRBJ2-7; D ambiguous. V was clipped by 2 bases and J by 2 bases, with 10 bases between them. The CDR3 has 14 amino acids. Per germline, CDR1 MNHEY and CDR2 SVGAGI. The CDR3 nucleotides read TGTGCCAGCAGTTACAGGCAGTTCCCCTACGAGCAGTACTTC. This codes for CASSYRQFPYEQYF.

The V call is TRBV7-9, the J call TRBJ2-5; D may be TRBD1 (5 bases). V was pared by 1 base and J by 3 bases, with 12 bases between. The CDR3 totals 15 residues. The germline V gene has CDR1 SEHNR and CDR2 FQNEAQ (reference sequence). CDR3 in amino acids: CASSLEAGNKETQYF. Written as DNA, the CDR3 is TGTGCCAGCAGCTTAGAAGCAGGGAACAAAGAGACCCAGTACTTC.